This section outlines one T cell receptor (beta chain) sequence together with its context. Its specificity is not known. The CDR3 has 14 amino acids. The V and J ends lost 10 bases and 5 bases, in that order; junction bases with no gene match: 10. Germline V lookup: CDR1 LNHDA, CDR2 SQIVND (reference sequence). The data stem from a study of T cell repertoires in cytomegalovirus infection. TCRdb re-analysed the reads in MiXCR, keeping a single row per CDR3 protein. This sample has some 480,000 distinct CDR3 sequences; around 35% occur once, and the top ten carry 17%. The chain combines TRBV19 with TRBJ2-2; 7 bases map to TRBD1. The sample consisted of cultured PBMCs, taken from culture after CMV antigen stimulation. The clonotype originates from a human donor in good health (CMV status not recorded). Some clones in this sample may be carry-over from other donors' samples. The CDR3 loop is CATRDSWGTGELFF. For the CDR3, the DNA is TGTGCCACACGGGACAGTTGGGGGACCGGGGAGCTGTTTTTT.